This T cell receptor (beta chain) was documented in a study of control samples from healthy donors and cancer patients. Here immunoSEQ multiplex PCR was the method, and the copy in TCRdb shows in-frame clones only, minus some. The sample carries about 99,000 clones, around 89% recorded once. The material sequenced was PBMCs. This sequence originates from a man between 60 and 75 years old with lung cancer.

The CDR3 DNA reads TGTGCCAGCAGCTTAATCAGGACAGGGGTTTACGAGCAGTACTTC. This encodes CASSLIRTGVYEQYF. The chain joins TRBV7-3 to TRBJ2-7; the match to TRBD1 covers 9 bases. CDR1 SGHTA and CDR2 FQGTGA come from the germline V gene. CDR3 length equals 15 residues. The junction had 5 bases not matched to a gene; V was cut back by 1 base and J by 4 bases.